This is a list of T cell receptor beta chains from one sample in a study of cytomegalovirus exposure and HLA in healthy donors. Measured with immunoSEQ multiplex PCR; TCRdb has only the in-frame clones, and not every one. In the table there are 100,000 to 150,000 clones, around 80% of which are singletons. The sequencing input was PBMCs. Receptor source: a female donor in good health and CMV-seronegative. CDR3s include the opening cysteine and the closing phenylalanine or tryptophan. A D gene is named only where the DNA matches it firmly. Not every row has a clone size; where given, it reads once, few, many or a size class.

clone size	V gene	J gene	D gene	CDR3 length	CDR3 protein	CDR3 DNA
-	TRBV2	TRBJ2-1	-	13	CASSEDRVDEQFF	TGTGCCAGCAGTGAGGACAGAGTCGATGAGCAGTTCTTC
-	TRBV5-1	TRBJ2-1	-	13	CASSLLAQNEQFF	TGCGCCAGCAGCTTATTAGCACAAAATGAGCAGTTCTTC
-	TRBV5-1	TRBJ1-1	-	17	CASSPRGRDIMNTEAFF	TGCGCCAGCAGCCCCCGTGGGAGGGATATTATGAACACTGAAGCTTTCTTT
few	TRBV18	TRBJ2-6	TRBD1	20	CASSPWDRGSFLSGANVLTF	TGTGCCAGCTCACCGTGGGACAGGGGGAGTTTTCTCTCTGGGGCCAACGTCCTGACTTTC
few	TRBV4-1	TRBJ1-1	-	14	CASSQVFPSSEAFF	TGCGCCAGCAGCCAAGTGTTCCCTTCTTCTGAAGCTTTCTTT
-	TRBV4-2	TRBJ1-4	-	15	CASSQADRSNEKLFF	TGTGCCAGCAGCCAGGCGGACAGATCTAATGAAAAACTGTTTTTT
few	TRBV2	TRBJ1-5	TRBD1	15	CASVGTGYSNQPQHF	TGTGCCAGCGTCGGGACAGGGTATAGCAATCAGCCCCAGCATTTT
-	TRBV5-1	TRBJ2-5	-	14	CASSLVPGQETQYF	TGCGCCAGCAGCTTGGTGCCAGGGCAAGAGACCCAGTACTTC
-	TRBV21-1	TRBJ2-1	-	15	CASTGQREENNEQFF	TGTGCCAGCACAGGGCAGCGGGAGGAAAACAATGAGCAGTTCTTC
-	TRBV19	TRBJ1-2	TRBD1	15	CASSPRDRNNYGYTF	TGTGCCAGTAGTCCCAGGGACAGGAATAACTATGGCTACACCTTC
-	TRBV5-1	TRBJ2-7	TRBD2	14	CASRRLAGEREQYF	TGCGCCAGCAGACGACTAGCGGGAGAACGCGAGCAGTACTTC
-	TRBV6-1	TRBJ2-7	TRBD2	14	CASSEGLAGYEQYF	TGTGCCAGCAGTGAAGGACTAGCGGGGTACGAGCAGTACTTC
-	TRBV15	TRBJ2-5	-	15	CATSREPPGPETQYF	TGTGCCACCAGCAGAGAACCGCCCGGTCCGGAGACCCAGTACTTC
-	TRBV11-2	TRBJ1-4	-	14	CASSLTREGEKLFF	TGTGCCAGCAGCTTGACAAGGGAGGGTGAAAAACTGTTTTTT
-	TRBV27	TRBJ1-6	TRBD1	19	CASSQPSDRGGPYNSPLHF	TGTGCCAGCAGTCAACCGTCCGACAGGGGAGGCCCCTATAATTCACCCCTCCACTTT
-	TRBV2	TRBJ1-1	-	15	CASRILGATNTEAFF	TGTGCCAGCAGGATCCTTGGGGCTACGAACACTGAAGCTTTCTTT
-	TRBV5-1	TRBJ2-2	TRBD1	15	CASGHRGSNTGELFF	TGCGCCAGCGGGCACAGGGGGTCGAACACCGGGGAGCTGTTTTTT
-	TRBV13	TRBJ2-7	-	13	CASSLDPTYEQYF	TGTGCCAGCAGCTTAGACCCCACTTACGAGCAGTACTTC
-	TRBV10-3	TRBJ1-3	TRBD1	16	CAISATGDFSGNTIYF	TGTGCCATCAGTGCGACAGGGGACTTCTCTGGAAACACCATATATTTT
-	TRBV11-3	TRBJ2-3	TRBD2	16	CASSPTGTSGRNTQYF	TGTGCCAGCAGCCCAACCGGGACTAGCGGGAGAAATACGCAGTATTTT
-	TRBV6-1	TRBJ1-2	TRBD1	14	CASGQGQGIYGYTF	TGTGCCAGCGGCCAGGGACAGGGGATCTATGGCTACACCTTC
-	TRBV6-1	TRBJ2-1	-	16	CASSDVGAVEVNEQFF	TGTGCCAGCAGTGACGTGGGGGCAGTGGAGGTAAATGAGCAGTTCTTC
-	TRBV5-1	TRBJ1-1	-	13	CASSLAEHTEAFF	TGCGCCAGCAGCTTGGCCGAGCACACTGAAGCTTTCTTT
once	TRBV6-5	TRBJ2-3	TRBD1	16	CASSYTGTGVTDTQYF	TGTGCCAGCAGTTACACCGGGACAGGGGTCACAGATACGCAGTATTTT
few	TRBV5-1	TRBJ2-5	-	16	CASSLKGGIKGETQYF	TGCGCCAGCAGCTTGAAGGGCGGGATAAAGGGGGAGACCCAGTACTTC
few	TRBV5-4	TRBJ2-3	TRBD2	15	CASSQWGGNTDTQYF	TGTGCCAGCAGCCAGTGGGGGGGGAACACAGATACGCAGTATTTT
-	TRBV11-2	TRBJ1-6	-	14	CASSLERGFSPLHF	TGTGCCAGCAGCTTAGAAAGGGGATTTTCACCCCTCCACTTT
-	TRBV9	TRBJ2-3	-	15	CASSVANLNGDTQYF	TGTGCCAGCAGCGTCGCCAACCTGAACGGGGATACGCAGTATTTT
-	TRBV5-1	TRBJ1-4	TRBD1	16	CASSLGQAGGNEKLFF	TGCGCCAGCAGCCTTGGACAGGCCGGGGGTAATGAAAAACTGTTTTTT
-	TRBV7-8	TRBJ2-7	TRBD1	12	CASRDRALKQYF	TGTGCCAGCCGGGACAGGGCTCTCAAGCAGTACTTC
-	TRBV2	TRBJ2-1	-	13	CASTPSSYNEQFF	TGTGCCAGCACACCGAGCTCCTACAATGAGCAGTTCTTC
-	TRBV28	TRBJ2-6	-	16	CASSLVGSSGANGLTF	TGTGCCAGCAGTTTGGTAGGCAGCTCTGGGGCCAACGGCCTGACTTTC
-	TRBV9	TRBJ2-7	-	14	CASSVASGTYEQYF	TGTGCCAGCAGCGTAGCCTCGGGGACCTACGAGCAGTACTTC
-	TRBV6-1	TRBJ2-7	-	15	CASSEAADSTYEQYF	TGTGCCAGCAGTGAAGCAGCCGACAGTACCTACGAGCAGTACTTC
-	TRBV2	TRBJ2-3	-	15	CASSERARYTDTQYF	TGTGCCAGCAGTGAGAGGGCCCGTTACACAGATACGCAGTATTTT